This T cell receptor (beta chain) is drawn from a study of CD8+ T cells in alopecia areata (dated by TCRdb to 2016 to 2018). Regarding the research as a whole: High-throughput TCRbeta sequencing was used to examine T cell clonal expansion in alopecia areata in both the C3H/HeJ mouse model and human patients. In humans, TCRbeta sequencing was performed on scalp tissue and on sorted CD4+ and CD8+ peripheral blood T cells from healthy controls and from patients with patchy or totalis/universalis alopecia areata. Scalp clonality was compared across normal scalp (n=4), patchy alopecia areata scalp (n=8), and alopecia totalis/universalis scalp (n=8). RNA came from the PAXgene miRNA kit for fixed scalp, the miRNeasy kit for PBMCs, and the RNeasy kit for mouse skin. immunoSEQ multiplex PCR using 35 Vbeta forward primers and 13 Jbeta reverse primers was used to amplify TCRbeta CDR3 regions. The research as a whole found: Scalp TCR repertoire analysis is complicated because resident alphabeta T cells in normal human skin are also sequenced, whereas mouse skin is dominated by gammadelta T cells. Lesional scalp, especially in alopecia totalis/universalis, showed higher clonality and more expanded CD8+ clones than normal scalp, suggesting antigenic drive. TCR sequences shared between patients were less clear than in mice, possibly partly because of HLA diversity in the patient population.

The protocol used for the library was the immunoSEQ multiplex PCR assay. RNA was extracted from all samples and reverse transcribed into cDNA as template for TCR sequencing. SuperScript III was used to make first-strand cDNA, primed with a 2:1 mix of oligo-dT and random hexamers. Amplification bias was assessed with a synthetic immune receptor repertoire, and residual bias was removed computationally. As for the authors' bioinformatics: Raw reads were preprocessed to remove errors, and CDR3 was defined according to IMGT conventions as the region from the conserved cysteine to phenylalanine. To get clonality, Shannon entropy was normalized by log2 of the number of productive unique TCRs and the result was subtracted from 1. Whether each scalp clone was CD4 or CD8 was inferred by checking scalp TCRbeta sequences against the CD4 and CD8 repertoires from sorted blood. Held by TCRdb, this immuneACCESS table contains in-frame sequences only and omits some clones. Under half of the omission traces to an unresolved V gene where checked; the cause of the rest is unknown. That table gives V, J and clone size, and the DNA gave D and trimming. The table for this sample lists about 150,000 clones; roughly 50% of them were counted only once. The top ten clones comprise about 4.3% of the sample.

PBMCs were separated by density centrifugation and stained for CD3, CD4 and CD8, after which CD4+ and CD8+ T cells were sorted on a FACSAria. Scalp biopsies and blood samples were obtained from unaffected controls. Trimming leaves V shorter by 6 bases and J shorter by 4 bases, with the junction holding 6 bases beyond the gene matches. The CDR3 goes from the cysteine to the phenylalanine over 14 residues. Just CDR3 DNA is preserved here, 42 bases in frame from base 1. The germline V gene encodes CDR1 LNHDA and CDR2 SQIVND (reference sequence). To note about this clone: The antigen this receptor binds is unknown. The sample holds no much larger clone one base away, and base qualities are not on file.

The sample taken for sequencing was CD4+ T cells sorted from blood. This receptor was obtained from a human donor in good health. The sequence links TRBV19 to TRBJ2-5; 9 nucleotides in the junction match TRBD2. The encoded CDR3 is CASSLGSGRETQYF. The nucleotide sequence reads TGTGCCAGTAGCCTGGGTAGCGGGAGAGAGACCCAGTACTTC.